The next 23 T cell receptor beta chains were all read from a single sample in a study of response to subunit inactivated influenza vaccine. One entry per CDR3 protein, called by TCRdb with MiXCR from the RT-PCR reads. There are 300,000 to 350,000 distinct CDR3 sequences in the sample; 22% occur only once, and over 9% lies in the top ten. The sequences come from PBMCs from blood, collected less than 22 months after vaccination. Every receptor here comes from a man aged 45-69 years who received an inactivated influenza vaccine.

This clonotype was seen only a few times. The CDR3 reads CASSDDIEEKLFF. The CDR3 region has the DNA TGTGCCAGCAGTGATGACATTGAGGAAAAACTGTTTTTT. The genes are TRBV25-1 and TRBJ1-4, with D hard to call. The CDR3 covers 13 residues. The V gene's germline CDR1 is MGHDK and CDR2 SYGVNS. Trimming took off 3 bases at V and 8 bases at J, with 10 bases between the two ends.

The J gene is TRBJ1-1, the V gene TRBV28; 8 bases fit TRBD1. In germline, CDR1 is MDHEN, CDR2 SYDVKM. This CDR3 spans 14 amino acids. The V segment lost 7 bases and the J segment 0 bases; nucleotides outside the gene matches: 4. This CDR3 is CASTGQGLNTEAFF. In DNA, the CDR3 is TGTGCCAGCACCGGACAGGGACTGAACACTGAAGCTTTCTTT.

This clonotype was seen only a few times. The chain's CDR3 is CASSYLTGGGGEAFF. The DNA of the CDR3 is TGTGCCAGCAGCTACCTCACAGGGGGCGGCGGTGAAGCTTTCTTT. V and J are TRBV7-8 and TRBJ1-1; 9 bases map to TRBD1. CDR1 and CDR2 (germline): SGHVS, FQNEAQ. The length of the CDR3 is 15 residues. V gave up 4 bases and J gave up 7 bases; unmatched junction bases: 10.

The table lists this clonotype with a few counts. The chain couples TRBV5-5 to TRBJ2-7; tentatively, D is TRBD1 (5 bases). Trimming left V 4 bases short and J 5 bases short, with 19 bases between. In germline, CDR1 is SGHKS, CDR2 YYEKEE (reference sequence). The CDR3 extends over 15 amino acids. Here the CDR3 reads CASSQQDVFVDEQYF. The CDR3 nucleotides are TGTGCCAGCAGCCAACAGGACGTCTTTGTGGACGAGCAGTACTTC.

The chain recombines TRBV11-1 with TRBJ1-4; D not certain. Germline V gives CDR1 SGHAT, CDR2 FQDESV (reference sequence). V lost 0 bases to trimming and J lost 6 bases, with 17 bases between them. CDR3 length equals 17 residues. The DNA of the CDR3 is TGTGCCAGCAGCTTAGCGTTTGGTAGGGAATCGGATGAAAAACTGTTTTTT. It specifies CASSLAFGRESDEKLFF.

This chain connects TRBV18 to TRBJ1-1; D is undetermined. This CDR3 is 13 amino acids long. Between the trimmed V and J ends, which lost 5 bases and 5 bases, there was a span of 12 bases. Germline V gene lookup returns CDR1 KGHSH and CDR2 LQKENI. CDR3 sequence (DNA): TGTGCCAGCTCAATCGAACAGAAGACTGAAGCTTTCTTT. Its protein is CASSIEQKTEAFF.

This chain connects TRBV7-2 to TRBJ1-1; D is undetermined. This CDR3 has 13 amino acids. CDR1 SGHTA and CDR2 FQGNSA come from the germline V gene. V shed 7 bases and J shed 1 base, with 10 bases lying between them. The CDR3 nucleotides are TGTGCCAGCAAGCTTAAGGGGAACACTGAAGCTTTCTTT. It translates to CASKLKGNTEAFF.

The chain is built from TRBV4-1 and TRBJ2-1; D tentatively fits TRBD1 or TRBD2 (5 bases each). V lost 5 bases and J 6 bases, leaving 17 bases between the germline ends. The CDR3 extends over 15 amino acids. Per the germline V gene, CDR1 is MGHRA and CDR2 is YSYEKL. CDR3 sequence: CASSSGQGAVNEQFF. In DNA form, the CDR3 reads TGCGCCAGCAGCTCGGGGCAGGGTGCGGTCAATGAGCAGTTCTTC.

This clonotype was seen repeatedly, ten times or more. The chain uses TRBV4-3 and TRBJ2-2; no clear D. This CDR3 is 15 amino acids long. Germline V CDR1 and CDR2: LGHNA, YSLEER. V was cut by 1 base and J by 8 bases, with 14 bases left in between. The CDR3 loop is CASSQALYSGGELFF. CDR3 nucleotide sequence: TGCGCCAGCAGCCAAGCTCTCTACAGTGGGGGGGAGCTGTTTTTT.

This chain links TRBV11-1 with TRBJ1-1; 10 bases match TRBD1. The germline V gene encodes CDR1 SGHAT and CDR2 FQDESV (reference sequence). The CDR3 is 18 residues long. V was pared by 1 base and J by 4 bases, with 12 bases of the junction left unmatched. The CDR3 region is CASSLGGDRGRVGTEAFF. The CDR3 bases are TGTGCCAGCAGCTTAGGTGGAGACAGGGGGCGAGTGGGCACTGAAGCTTTCTTT. Filled out from reference TRBV11-1 and TRBJ1-1, the complete variable domain reads EAEVAQSPRYKITEKSQAVAFWCDPISGHATLYWYRQILGQGPELLVQFQDESVVDDSQLPKDRFSAERLKGVDSTLKIQPAELGDSAMYLCASSLGGDRGRVGTEAFFGQGTRLTVV.

Many counts were recorded for this clonotype. The chain is built from TRBV12-3 or TRBV12-4 and TRBJ1-6, with D unresolved. Deletions cut 6 bases from V and 10 bases from J, with 13 bases between. The CDR3 spans 13 residues. The DNA of the CDR3 is TGTGCCAGCAGCCCCCAAGGTGTCTCACCCCTCCACTTT. This translates into CASSPQGVSPLHF.

There are a few counts of this clonotype. This CDR3 reads CASSLKVPGQYNSPLHF. The CDR3 nucleotides are TGTGCCAGCAGTTTGAAAGTTCCGGGACAGTATAATTCACCCCTCCACTTT. This chain uses TRBV12-3 or TRBV12-4 with TRBJ1-6, with TRBD1 matching over 7 bases. The CDR3 is 17 residues long. J gave up 4 bases and V 3 bases, and 9 bases lay outside the gene matches.

Worth noting for this clonotype: At one boundary the junction diverges from the germline segment, which might be a read error. J is TRBJ1-1 and V is TRBV10-3, with D uncertain. This CDR3 spans 13 amino acids. Germline values: CDR1 ENHRY, CDR2 SYGVKD. The CDR3, as DNA: TGTACCATCAGTGAGTCTGTGGCATTTGGTGCTTTCTTT. This codes for CTISESVAFGAFF.

The V gene is TRBV4-2, the J gene TRBJ2-6; D unclear. Germline V gene data show CDR1 as LGHNA and CDR2 as YNFKEQ. The CDR3 spans 15 residues. V lost 4 bases to trimming and J lost 4 bases, with 11 bases between them. In DNA, the CDR3 is TGTGCCAGCAGCCCAGGCCCTGGGGGGGCCAACGTCCTGACTTTC. Translation gives CASSPGPGGANVLTF.

The V and J genes are TRBV27 and TRBJ2-3; no reliable D call. The V gene's germline CDR1 is MNHEY and CDR2 SMNVEV (reference sequence). Trimming took 3 bases from V and 0 from J, leaving 10 bases between them. The CDR3 has 15 amino acids. The chain's CDR3 is CASSFSGISTDTQYF. As DNA, the CDR3 is TGTGCCAGCAGTTTTAGTGGCATTAGCACAGATACGCAGTATTTT.

This clonotype turned up a few times. This chain uses TRBV29-1 with TRBJ2-4; perhaps TRBD1 as D (6 bases). The CDR3 extends over 14 amino acids. From germline, CDR1 is SQVTM and CDR2 ANQGSEA. V lost 0 bases, J lost 5 bases, and 11 bases lay in between. CDR3 bases: TGCAGCGTTGAAGATCAGGCAGGGGAAAACATTCAGTACTTC. It translates to CSVEDQAGENIQYF.

The table lists this clonotype with many counts. This chain connects TRBV7-9 to TRBJ1-2, with 9 bases aligning to TRBD1. With V trimmed by 4 bases and J by 6 bases, 12 bases remained unmatched. Per the germline V gene, CDR1 is SEHNR and CDR2 is FQNEAQ (reference sequence). This CDR3 contains 16 residues. The CDR3 loop is CASSYPGQGISDGYTF. The CDR3 DNA reads TGTGCCAGCAGCTACCCGGGACAGGGAATTTCTGATGGCTACACCTTC.

The chain links TRBV28 to TRBJ2-5, with 8 bases identical to TRBD1. V lost 6 bases to trimming and J lost 4 bases; unmatched junction nucleotides: 7. The CDR3 is 14 residues long. CDR1 is MDHEN, CDR2 SYDVKM, per germline. CDR3 protein: CASSSTGEGETQYF. The CDR3 nucleotides are TGTGCCAGCAGCTCGACAGGGGAAGGAGAGACCCAGTACTTC.

This clonotype was detected only a few times. J is TRBJ2-3 and V is TRBV4-3, with 9 bases that match TRBD2. This CDR3 region has 16 residues. CDR1 is LGHNA and CDR2 is YSLEER in the germline V gene. Trimming cost V 0 bases and J 5 bases; bases outside gene matches: 6. As DNA, the CDR3 is TGCGCCAGCAGCCAAGATGAGCGGGGGGTGAGAGATACGCAGTATTTT. Translated, it gives CASSQDERGVRDTQYF.

The rearrangement joins TRBV5-4 to TRBJ2-1; 10 bases agree with TRBD1. CDR3 length equals 15 residues. Per germline, CDR1 SGHNT and CDR2 YYREEE (reference sequence). The trim removed 3 bases at V and 6 bases at J, leaving 6 bases unmatched. The CDR3 DNA sequence: TGTGCCAGCAGCTGGGACAGGGGACTTTTCAATGAGCAGTTCTTC. Protein sequence: CASSWDRGLFNEQFF.

The chain combines TRBV28 with TRBJ2-3; D may be TRBD2 (7 bases). Trimming stripped 4 bases from V and 8 bases from J, with 13 bases between. The CDR3 consists of 13 residues. The germline V gene encodes CDR1 MDHEN and CDR2 SYDVKM. The CDR3 region is CASSSGGTGTQYF. The CDR3 coding sequence is TGTGCCAGCAGTTCGGGGGGCACGGGTACGCAGTATTTT.

The sample holds a few counts of this clonotype. The chain employs TRBV6-2 or TRBV6-3 and TRBJ2-7; the D gene could be TRBD1 or TRBD2 (5 bases each). The CDR3 spans 15 residues. The germline gives CDR1 MNHEY, CDR2 SVGEGT. V was pared by 6 bases and J by 7 bases, with 22 bases between. CDR3 coding DNA: TGTGCCAGCAGACCCCTGGGGGTCACGAATGAGGAGCAGTACTTC. The encoded protein is CASRPLGVTNEEQYF.

About this clonotype itself: A much larger clone sits a single nucleotide away, making a read error possible. The conserved phenylalanine or tryptophan normally closing the CDR3 is absent here, so this likely arose from a read error. V is TRBV15 and J is TRBJ1-5; D is perhaps TRBD1 (6 bases). V lost 0 bases and J 4 bases, leaving 10 bases between the germline ends. The CDR3 is 15 residues long. The germline V gene encodes CDR1 LNHNV and CDR2 YYDKDF (reference sequence). CDR3 sequence reads: CATSRDKGGNQPQHL. The CDR3 DNA sequence: TGTGCCACCAGCAGAGATAAAGGGGGTAATCAGCCCCAGCATTTA.